This entry lists 3 T cell receptor beta chains sequenced from one sample in a study of shared clonotypes between healthy human individuals. TCRdb keeps only in-frame clones here, not all; method: immunoSEQ multiplex PCR. The sample carries 740,000 or so clones, about three quarters recorded once. The specimen was memory CD4+ T cells sorted from blood. As to subset: CD45RA-negative fraction. The receptors here all came from a woman in her 30s in good health.

The chain links TRBV27 to TRBJ1-1; 9 bases are a match to TRBD1. Germline CDR1 and CDR2: MNHEY and SMNVEV (reference sequence). J was trimmed by 1 base and V by 4 bases; bases with no gene match: 1. The CDR3 runs to 14 residues. The DNA for the CDR3 is TGTGCCAGCAGTTCACAGGGGGCGAACACTGAAGCTTTCTTT. It codes for CASSSQGANTEAFF.

As concerns this clone: This same CDR3 is encoded by further DNA sequences in the sample. The chain joins TRBV29-1 to TRBJ2-5; 8 bases map to TRBD2. This CDR3 contains 13 residues. Trimming removed 7 bases from V and 3 bases from J; junction bases left unmatched: 7. CDR1 and CDR2 from the germline V gene are SQVTM and ANQGSEA. The CDR3 loop reads CSAWGRGEETQYF. DNA of the CDR3: TGCAGCGCGTGGGGGCGGGGGGAAGAGACCCAGTACTTC. Together with reference TRBV29-1 and TRBJ2-5, the CDR3 gives the full variable domain: SAVISQKPSRDICQRGTSLTIQCQVDSQVTMMFWYRQQPGQSLTLIATANQGSEATYESGFVIDKFPISRPNLTFSTLTVSNMSPEDSSIYLCSAWGRGEETQYFGPGTRLLVL.

The chain employs TRBV2 and TRBJ2-7; D uncertain. The V and J ends lost 5 bases and 5 bases respectively, with 7 bases between them. This CDR3 contains 11 residues. Germline V CDR1 and CDR2: SNHLY, FYNNEI. For the CDR3, the DNA is TGTGCCAGCAGTCTAGGTAACGAGCAGTACTTC. This sequence encodes CASSLGNEQYF. Drawing the rest from reference TRBV2 and TRBJ2-7, the complete variable domain is EPEVTQTPSHQVTQMGQEVILRCVPISNHLYFYWYRQILGQKVEFLVSFYNNEISEKSEIFDDQFSVERPDGSNFTLKIRSTKLEDSAMYFCASSLGNEQYFGPGTRLTVT.